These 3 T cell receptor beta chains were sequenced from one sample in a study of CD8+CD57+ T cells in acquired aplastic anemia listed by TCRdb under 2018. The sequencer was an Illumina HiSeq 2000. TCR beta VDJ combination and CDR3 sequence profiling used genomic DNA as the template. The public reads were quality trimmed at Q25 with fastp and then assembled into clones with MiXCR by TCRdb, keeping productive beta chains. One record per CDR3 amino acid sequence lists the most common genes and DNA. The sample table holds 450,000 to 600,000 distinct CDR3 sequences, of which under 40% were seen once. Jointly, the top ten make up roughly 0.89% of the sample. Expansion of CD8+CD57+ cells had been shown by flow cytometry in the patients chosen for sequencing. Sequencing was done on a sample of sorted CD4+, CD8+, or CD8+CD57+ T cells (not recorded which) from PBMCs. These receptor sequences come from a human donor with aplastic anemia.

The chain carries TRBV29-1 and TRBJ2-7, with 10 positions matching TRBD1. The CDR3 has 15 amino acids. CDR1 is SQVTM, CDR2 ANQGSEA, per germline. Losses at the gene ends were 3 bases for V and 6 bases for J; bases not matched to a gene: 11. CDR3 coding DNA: TGCAGCGTTGAGACTTCCGGGACAGGGGCTTCCGAGCAGTACTTC. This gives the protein CSVETSGTGASEQYF.

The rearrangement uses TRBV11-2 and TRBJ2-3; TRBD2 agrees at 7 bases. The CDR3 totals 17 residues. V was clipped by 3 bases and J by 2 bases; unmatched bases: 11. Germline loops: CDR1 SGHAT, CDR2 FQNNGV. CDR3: CASSFTLPGLNTDTQYF. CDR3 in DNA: TGTGCCAGCAGCTTCACCCTGCCGGGACTAAACACAGATACGCAGTATTTT.

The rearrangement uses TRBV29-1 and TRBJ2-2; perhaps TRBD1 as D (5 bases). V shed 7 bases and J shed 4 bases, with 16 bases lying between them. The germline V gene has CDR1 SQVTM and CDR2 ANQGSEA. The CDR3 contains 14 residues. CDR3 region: CSGPQVKVTGELFF. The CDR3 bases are TGCAGCGGGCCACAGGTTAAGGTCACCGGGGAGCTGTTTTTT.